The 29 T cell receptor beta chains presented below share a single source sample, sequenced in a study of sequential checkpoint blockade in melanoma. TCRdb's table, derived via immunoSEQ multiplex PCR, lists solely in-frame clones and lacks some. The table has 2,300 or so clones, roughly 20% seen once. Indicated treatment: randomized to nivolumab then ipilimumab (arm A) or the reverse (arm B). Sequencing was performed on tumor tissue (inferred from file names), taken from a patient given nivolumab and ipilimumab in sequence. The origin of the receptors is a human donor with melanoma.

In its sample, this clone ranks as medium-sized (0.01 to 0.1%). The chain joins TRBV9 to TRBJ1-1; D remains unclear. CDR1 and CDR2 from the germline V gene are SGDLS and YYNGEE. The CDR3 is 12 amino acids. V was pared by 4 bases and J by 2 bases, with 6 bases between. DNA of the CDR3: TGTGCCAGCAGCTTAAGAAACACTGAAGCTTTCTTT. Encoded protein: CASSLRNTEAFF.

This clone has only a few counts. The chain carries TRBV6-8 and TRBJ2-3, with D perhaps TRBD1 or TRBD2 (5 bases each). CDR3 length equals 16 residues. V was shortened by 0 bases and J by 3 bases, with 13 bases between the two germline ends. Germline CDR1 reads MNHGY; CDR2 reads SAAAGT. The CDR3 is CASSYSFGGWTDTQYF. The CDR3 nucleotides read TGTGCCAGCAGTTACTCGTTTGGGGGTTGGACAGATACGCAGTATTTT.

The rearrangement joins TRBV15 to TRBJ1-2, with D possibly TRBD1 on 5 matching bases. Trimming shortened V by 5 bases and J by 4 bases, and 14 bases separated the two germline ends. The CDR3 runs to 14 residues. Per the germline V gene, CDR1 is LNHNV and CDR2 is YYDKDF (reference sequence). The CDR3 DNA reads TGTGCCACCAGCGGGACCGGACGGGGCTATGGCTACACCTTC. This translates into CATSGTGRGYGYTF.

This clone rates as medium-sized. V usage is TRBV11-3 and J usage is TRBJ2-3; D is possibly TRBD2 (6 bases). Per the germline V gene, CDR1 is SGHNT and CDR2 is YENEEA. This CDR3 region has 14 residues. V lost 4 bases, J lost 2 bases, and 10 bases lay in between. The CDR3 sequence is CASSSSVITDTQYF. CDR3 sequence (DNA): TGTGCCAGCAGCTCTAGCGTAATCACAGATACGCAGTATTTT.

This clone is large (0.1 to 1%). This rearrangement joins TRBV6-8 to TRBJ1-1; no clear D gene. CDR3 size: 13 residues. With 0 bases removed from V and 7 bases from J, the gap between germline ends came to 9 bases. The germline CDR1 and CDR2 sequences are MNHGY and SAAAGT. This chain's CDR3 is CASSYSIQLEAFF. The DNA for the CDR3 is TGTGCCAGCAGTTACTCGATACAGCTTGAAGCTTTCTTT.

This chain connects TRBV19 to TRBJ2-1; possible D gene TRBD1, 5 bases. V lost 10 bases and J 1 base, leaving 11 bases between the germline ends. Germline values: CDR1 LNHDA, CDR2 SQIVND (reference sequence). This CDR3 is built from 13 residues. For the CDR3, the DNA is TGTGCCACCAGGGCCTTTTCCTACAATGAGCAGTTCTTC. Translated, it gives CATRAFSYNEQFF.

The table lists this clone with many counts. The chain joins TRBV11-3 to TRBJ2-2, with D maybe TRBD2 (6 bases). Trimming removed 1 base at V and 2 bases at J, with 8 bases between. Germline CDR1 and CDR2: SGHNT and YENEEA. The CDR3 runs 15 residues. The CDR3 DNA is TGTGCCAGCAGCTTAGGCGGGGCCAACACCGGGGAGCTGTTTTTT. Encoded protein: CASSLGGANTGELFF.

The chain has TRBV28 and TRBJ1-6, with D possibly TRBD1 on 5 matching bases. The CDR3 runs to 12 residues. V was clipped by 5 bases and J by 10 bases, with 9 bases between them. Germline CDR1 MDHEN, CDR2 SYDVKM. CDR3 in DNA: TGTGCCAGCAGTCCTGGGGGATCACCCCTCCACTTT. This codes for CASSPGGSPLHF.

This clone was found many times. The chain joins TRBV11-3 to TRBJ1-6; D not resolved. Germline CDR1 is SGHNT and CDR2 is YENEEA. The CDR3 has 15 amino acids. V lost 3 bases to trimming and J lost 2 bases, with 8 bases between them. The CDR3 nucleotides are TGTGCCAGCAGCTTCAAGGGCGCCTATAATTCACCCCTCCACTTT. Its protein product is CASSFKGAYNSPLHF.

The chain recombines TRBV6-8 with TRBJ2-1; tentative D call: TRBD2 (7 bases). Germline assignment: CDR1 MNHGY and CDR2 SAAAGT. The CDR3 is made up of 15 amino acids. V was shortened by 7 bases and J by 6 bases, with 19 bases between the two germline ends. The CDR3 DNA reads TGTGCCAGCACGTCTCGCGGGGGCCCTGCCAATGAGCAGTTCTTC. It is translated as CASTSRGGPANEQFF.

The V gene is TRBV18, the J gene TRBJ1-1; a weak D match, TRBD1 (6 bases). Germline V lookup: CDR1 KGHSH, CDR2 LQKENI. There are 13 residues in the CDR3. V was shortened by 6 bases and J by 5 bases, with 13 bases between the two germline ends. The CDR3 loop reads CASSGAGETEAFF. CDR3 bases: TGTGCCAGCTCGGGGGCAGGAGAGACTGAAGCTTTCTTT.

The chain links TRBV9 to TRBJ2-3; maybe TRBD1 (6 bases). Germline V gives CDR1 SGDLS, CDR2 YYNGEE. The V end was cut by 0 bases, the J end by 7 bases, with 18 bases between. The CDR3 has 16 residues. The DNA for the CDR3 is TGTGCCAGCAGCGTAGAGTGGGGGCGCTTGAGTAATACGCAGTATTTT. It codes for CASSVEWGRLSNTQYF.

This clone has a handful of counts. V is TRBV6-8 and J is TRBJ2-3; 7 bases align to TRBD1. V lost 6 bases and J lost 6; bases outside the gene matches: 9. Germline loops: CDR1 MNHGY, CDR2 SAAAGT. The CDR3 runs 14 residues. The CDR3 region has the DNA TGTGCCAGCAGAAAAATGGGCAGGGGGGATACGCAGTATTTT. Residues: CASRKMGRGDTQYF.

This clone ranks as large. The chain employs TRBV10-3 and TRBJ1-1; the D gene is possibly TRBD1 (6 bases). Germline V gene lookup returns CDR1 ENHRY and CDR2 SYGVKD. The CDR3 has 15 amino acids. V shed 0 bases and J shed 6 bases, with 14 bases lying between them. CDR3 sequence (DNA): TGTGCCATCAGTGAGTCATCAGGGGCGGTGGCTGAAGCTTTCTTT. Its protein is CAISESSGAVAEAFF.

By frequency in the sample, this clone is medium-sized (0.01 to 0.1%). V and J are TRBV11-3 and TRBJ1-1; D not certain. The CDR3 sequence is 15 residues long. The ends were cut back, 5 bases at V and 1 base at J, with 14 bases in the middle. Germline CDR1 SGHNT, CDR2 YENEEA. The CDR3: CASSHTAQWNTEAFF. The DNA for the CDR3 is TGTGCCAGCAGCCACACGGCACAATGGAACACTGAAGCTTTCTTT.

This clone has a handful of counts. The V gene is TRBV28, the J gene TRBJ1-5; TRBD1 is a possible D gene (6 bases). The CDR3 extends over 15 amino acids. CDR1 is MDHEN and CDR2 is SYDVKM in the germline V gene. V was pared by 3 bases and J by 6 bases, with 15 bases between. The DNA of the CDR3 is TGTGCCAGCAGTTTGTATGCAGGGGAAGTTCAGCCCCAGCATTTT. It specifies CASSLYAGEVQPQHF.

The chain carries TRBV29-1 and TRBJ2-4, with 7 bases identical to TRBD1. Germline CDR1 SQVTM, CDR2 ANQGSEA. CDR3 size: 14 residues. J was trimmed by 2 bases and V by 4 bases; bases with no gene match: 5. CDR3 residues: CSVAVTGTKNIQYF. CDR3 coding DNA: TGCAGCGTTGCCGTGACAGGGACCAAAAACATTCAGTACTTC.

The gene calls are TRBV19 and TRBJ2-3, with D hard to call. This CDR3 is built from 11 residues. The germline CDR1 and CDR2 sequences are LNHDA and SQIVND (reference sequence). V was trimmed by 3 bases and J by 5 bases, leaving 3 bases between them. The DNA of the CDR3 is TGTGCCAGTAGTATTTTAGATACGCAGTATTTT. Translated, it gives CASSILDTQYF.

This clone was detected once. Here the CDR3 DNA reads TGCGCCAGCAGCTTGTCGGCGGGAGGGCAGACCCAGTACTTC. It encodes CASSLSAGGQTQYF. J is TRBJ2-5 and V is TRBV5-1; TRBD2 matches at 9 bases. The CDR3 loop spans 14 amino acids. Germline CDR1 is SGHRS and CDR2 is YFSETQ. V lost 1 base and J lost 6; bases outside the gene matches: 4.

This clone is deemed medium-sized (0.01 to 0.1%). The V call is TRBV9, the J call TRBJ1-1; 8 nucleotides line up with TRBD1. V was pared by 0 bases and J by 2 bases, with 3 bases of the junction left unmatched. This CDR3 is built from 15 residues. Per the germline V gene, CDR1 is SGDLS and CDR2 is YYNGEE. CDR3 DNA: TGTGCCAGCAGCGTAGGAGGACAGGGCAACACTGAAGCTTTCTTT. Its protein is CASSVGGQGNTEAFF.

This clone was seen a handful of times. The chain is built from TRBV6-8 and TRBJ2-7; 8 nucleotides match TRBD1. The CDR3 is 14 amino acids. The V gene end was trimmed by 6 bases and the J gene end by 0 bases; junction bases not matched to a gene: 4. CDR1 and CDR2 (germline): MNHGY, SAAAGT. The CDR3 sequence is CASSLGQGSYEQYF. The CDR3 coding sequence is TGTGCCAGCAGCCTTGGACAGGGCTCCTACGAGCAGTACTTC.

The chain carries TRBV15 and TRBJ2-1, with 9 nucleotides matching TRBD1. Trimming removed 1 base from V and 6 bases from J; junction bases left unmatched: 4. Looked up from germline, CDR1 is LNHNV and CDR2 is YYDKDF (reference sequence). This CDR3 contains 15 residues. The chain's CDR3 is CATSRGDRDPNEQFF. CDR3 bases: TGTGCCACCAGCAGAGGGGACAGGGATCCCAATGAGCAGTTCTTC.

The chain combines TRBV19 with TRBJ2-3; no reliable D call. CDR1 and CDR2 (germline): LNHDA, SQIVND (reference sequence). This CDR3 has 11 amino acids. V lost 2 bases and J 6 bases, leaving 3 bases between the germline ends. The chain's CDR3 is CASSISDTQYF. CDR3 DNA sequence: TGTGCCAGTAGTATAAGCGATACGCAGTATTTT.

This clone is labeled medium-sized. This sequence joins TRBV11-3 and TRBJ1-1, with D unresolved. CDR1 is SGHNT, CDR2 YENEEA, per germline. V was trimmed by 1 base and J by 4 bases, leaving 13 bases between them. This CDR3 region has 15 residues. The chain's CDR3 is CASSLVGREVTEAFF. In DNA, the CDR3 is TGTGCCAGCAGCTTAGTAGGTAGGGAGGTCACTGAAGCTTTCTTT.

The rearrangement joins TRBV5-1 to TRBJ2-7, with TRBD1 identical over 10 bases. The J segment lost 3 bases and the V segment lost 4 bases, leaving 10 bases of the junction unmatched. Germline lookup yields CDR1 SGHRS and CDR2 YFSETQ. The CDR3 is 16 residues long. The chain's CDR3 is CASSPAGTGVGYEQYF. The CDR3 DNA is TGCGCCAGCAGCCCAGCCGGGACAGGGGTAGGCTACGAGCAGTACTTC.

This clone has more than one count but fewer than ten. The rearrangement uses TRBV11-3 and TRBJ2-5; D gene unclear. This CDR3 has 14 amino acids. Germline loops: CDR1 SGHNT, CDR2 YENEEA. V shed 5 bases and J shed 5 bases, with 15 bases lying between them. The DNA for the CDR3 is TGTGCCAGCAGCCGGCCGGGTCCTGGGGAGACCCAGTACTTC. It codes for CASSRPGPGETQYF.

This clone is judged medium-sized. The rearrangement links TRBV11-3 to TRBJ2-5; D gene ambiguous. The CDR3 is made up of 14 amino acids. Germline CDR1 is SGHNT and CDR2 is YENEEA. V was cut by 3 bases and J by 0 bases, with 8 bases left in between. CDR3 region: CASSLGQYQETQYF. CDR3 nucleotide sequence: TGTGCCAGCAGCTTGGGCCAATACCAAGAGACCCAGTACTTC.

This chain connects TRBV6-8 to TRBJ2-1; D is perhaps TRBD2 (6 bases). Germline CDR1 MNHGY, CDR2 SAAAGT. The CDR3 length is 17 residues. V lost 5 bases, J lost 9 bases, and 26 bases lay in between. The CDR3 here is CASSQSPSAGRNGEQFF. The CDR3 coding sequence is TGTGCCAGCAGTCAATCCCCCTCCGCGGGGAGAAACGGTGAGCAGTTCTTC.

This clone was seen repeatedly, ten times or more. The chain links TRBV11-3 to TRBJ2-3; 8 bases agree with TRBD1. With V trimmed by 5 bases and J by 4 bases, 8 bases remained unmatched. The CDR3 sequence is 15 residues long. Germline V gene data show CDR1 as SGHNT and CDR2 as YENEEA. This CDR3 is CASSLARTGSDTQYF. The CDR3 DNA is TGTGCCAGCAGCCTCGCCAGGACAGGGTCAGATACGCAGTATTTT.